These T cell receptor beta chains were read from a single sample in a study of CD8 T cells in ankylosing spondylitis. TCRdb reanalysed the 5' RACE reads using MiXCR and keeps one entry per CDR3 protein. Of 670,000 or so distinct CDR3 sequences listed, over 15% are singletons. The specimen sequenced was blood, either unsorted or a sorted T cell fraction (not recorded which). These receptor sequences come from a male donor with ankylosing spondylitis. Both conserved end residues are trimmed from each CDR3. Fields, in order: CDR3 protein, CDR3 length, V gene.

ASSFTPYEQY | 10 | TRBV5-6
ASSLLSGGNQPQH | 13 | TRBV28
ASSGDPLSTDTQY | 13 | TRBV5-1
ASSPGLVTGELF | 12 | TRBV12-3/TRBV12-4
ASKDRGANYGYT | 12 | TRBV6-1
ASSTGVTSGREETQY | 15 | TRBV5-4
ASSYSSGSYEQY | 12 | TRBV6-5
ASSQEDQETQY | 11 | TRBV4-3
ASSLEFRANTEAF | 13 | TRBV7-2
ASSQPRGQGNEQF | 13 | TRBV4-1
AKGLAAPRGEQF | 12 | TRBV2
ASSYPPGGSYEQY | 13 | TRBV6-5
SARGTGEVLWDSPLH | 15 | TRBV20-1
CAIGVAGGRDNEQF | 14 | TRBV20-1
ASSQDRGPGHTGELF | 15 | TRBV4-3
ASSLRPGLNYEQY | 13 | TRBV27
ASSPSWGFSYEQY | 13 | TRBV12-3/TRBV12-4
ASSLSPLGVYGYT | 13 | TRBV5-5
ASRRRNTEAF | 10 | TRBV12-3/TRBV12-4
ASSGPASSRQY | 11 | TRBV9
ASSETGNYGYT | 11 | TRBV6-1
ASSYDPTSRVAALAKNIQY | 19 | TRBV6-2/TRBV6-3
ASSLMGENTEAF | 12 | TRBV7-3
ASSSEVNEQF | 10 | TRBV5-1
ASSLRNPKQETQY | 13 | TRBV12-3/TRBV12-4
ASSDRGRSTDTQY | 13 | TRBV2
ASSEGARPTSYGYT | 14 | TRBV2
ASSYSGTYGYT | 11 | TRBV6-5